This entry describes one T cell receptor (beta chain). The antigen this receptor binds is unknown. There are no base qualities to consult, and no much larger clone falls within one base. The sample originates from a study of CD8 T cells in Susac syndrome (dated by TCRdb to about 2019). General notes on the study: Of the Susac syndrome patients who were sequenced, about eight were in clinical remission while 5 or 6 had clinically active disease. Susac syndrome patients were therapy-naive, on corticosteroids (some also receiving IVIg), or on IVIg alone at blood withdrawal. The study used repertoire sequencing to test whether antigen drove CD8+ T cell activation and differentiation in Susac syndrome.

The research as a whole found: In patients with Susac syndrome, the CD4+ T cell repertoire showed no detectable clonal expansion. The study acknowledged that relatively few individuals were included in the TCR sequencing and HLA analysis.

RNA was extracted using the RNeasy kit, and roughly 0.5 to 1 microgram was reverse transcribed with random hexamers. The immunoSEQ multiplex PCR assay, which covers 54 Vbeta and 13 Jbeta segments, was used to amplify TCR beta CDR3 regions. To correct PCR amplification bias, a synthetic template baseline was used for both primer optimization and computational correction. The published analysis was carried out like this. Only productive sequences were kept, with reads annotated to V, D and J genes according to IMGT and analyzed in immunoSEQ Analyzer. To calculate clonality, Shannon entropy was normalized by log2 of the number of productive unique sequences and then subtracted from one. Public and private clones were assessed among the 100 most prevalent clones of each patient and control. A clone was defined as Susac-specific if it was absent from the healthy and MS cohorts, from 1052 published viral clones and from other ImmuneACCESS disease sequences. The public reads were reanalyzed by TCRdb: fastp trimming at Q25, MiXCR alignment, in-frame beta chains only. Merged by CDR3 protein, the rows form single entries marked with the most common genes and DNA. These V and J calls originate from TCRdb's pipeline instead of the authors' own analysis. Present in this sample are about 240,000 distinct CDR3 sequences, 90% to 97% of which were seen just once. The leading ten clones occupy roughly 0.1% of the sample.

CDR1 and CDR2, per the germline V gene (reference sequence), are DFQATT and SNEGSKA. V loses 0 bases, J loses 3 bases, and the germline ends lie 11 bases apart. The CDR3 contains 15 residues, cysteine and phenylalanine counted. Just CDR3 DNA is preserved here, 45 bases in frame from base 1. Peripheral blood CD8+ and CD4+ T cells from healthy donors, Susac syndrome patients and multiple sclerosis patients were profiled by high-throughput TCR beta sequencing. Recently defined diagnostic criteria for definite or probable disease were met by the Susac syndrome patients. Bulk CD8+ and CD4+ T cells were purified by magnetic negative isolation, while CD8+ TEMRA cells were enriched using FACS. Blood was collected in EDTA tubes and processed within 24 hours, with PBMCs isolated through density gradient centrifugation. PBMCs destined for TCR sequencing were cryopreserved in liquid nitrogen and later thawed in a 37 °C water bath. A purity of at least 90% was achieved for sorted or isolated CD4+, CD8+ and CD8+ TEMRA cells.

The sequence is built from TRBV20-1 and TRBJ1-4; TRBD1 might be the D gene, on 5 matching bases. The TCR originated in a human donor with Susac syndrome. Source material: CD4+ T cells from PBMCs. The CDR3 loop reads CSARETGTANEKLFF. The DNA sequence follows: TGCAGTGCTAGAGAAACAGGCACAGCTAATGAAAAACTGTTTTTT.